A single sample is the source of the 8 T cell receptor beta chains below, sequenced in a study of PD-1 blockade in classical Hodgkin lymphoma. TCRdb's copy holds only in-frame clones and misses some; the assay was immunoSEQ multiplex PCR. This sample carries roughly 150,000 clones, about 81% of them seen once, and the ten largest clones take roughly 9.2%. After autologous stem cell transplantation all patients relapsed, and prior brentuximab vedotin exposure differed between cohorts. Here the sequenced sample was peripheral blood mononuclear cells (PBMCs), taken before the second cycle of nivolumab. The source of these receptors is a human donor with classical Hodgkin lymphoma.

J is TRBJ2-5 and V is TRBV5-1; D perhaps matches TRBD2 (6 bases). The ends were cut back, 0 bases at V and 1 base at J, with 13 bases in the middle. The CDR3 runs to 16 residues. Germline CDR1 reads SGHRS; CDR2 reads YFSETQ. This CDR3 reads CASSLAAGTLQETQYF. DNA of the CDR3: TGCGCCAGCAGCTTGGCCGCGGGGACTCTCCAAGAGACCCAGTACTTC.

This clone was recorded once. V gene TRBV28 combines with J gene TRBJ2-7; D is undetermined. The germline CDR1 and CDR2 sequences are MDHEN and SYDVKM. The CDR3 loop spans 10 amino acids. With 5 bases removed from V and 4 bases from J, the gap between germline ends came to 3 bases. The CDR3 reads CASSDYEQYF. The CDR3 DNA reads as TGTGCCAGCAGTGATTACGAGCAGTACTTC.

V gene TRBV6-1 combines with J gene TRBJ1-1; the D is unclear. The germline gives CDR1 MNHNS, CDR2 SASEGT. The CDR3 extends over 15 amino acids. Trimming took off 4 bases at V and 1 base at J, with 13 bases between the two ends. This chain's CDR3 is CASSGPSSGNTEAFF. CDR3 bases: TGTGCCAGCAGTGGCCCATCTTCAGGGAACACTGAAGCTTTCTTT.

This chain connects TRBV5-1 to TRBJ1-5; TRBD1 agrees at 9 bases. Germline values: CDR1 SGHRS, CDR2 YFSETQ. V lost 3 bases to trimming and J lost 5 bases; unmatched junction nucleotides: 3. CDR3 length: 14 amino acids. Here the CDR3 DNA reads TGCGCCAGCAGCTCGGGACAGGGAGATCAGCCCCAGCATTTT. The encoded protein is CASSSGQGDQPQHF.

This clone was seen more than once but under ten times. V usage is TRBV2 and J usage is TRBJ2-7, with D tentatively TRBD2 (6 bases). The CDR3 runs 14 residues. Germline V gives CDR1 SNHLY, CDR2 FYNNEI. Deletions cut 5 bases from V and 2 bases from J, with 13 bases between. The CDR3 DNA follows: TGTGCCAGCAGTCGGGCGACGGGGGCCTACGAGCAGTACTTC. It specifies CASSRATGAYEQYF.

This chain connects TRBV10-3 to TRBJ2-3; D not certain. This CDR3 is 12 amino acids long. Germline assignment: CDR1 ENHRY and CDR2 SYGVKD. Trimming pared 3 bases from V and 4 bases from J, leaving 5 bases between. CDR3 in DNA: TGTGCCATCAGTGATACAGCAGATACGCAGTATTTT. The encoded protein is CAISDTADTQYF.

This clone was observed once. The rearrangement joins TRBV9 to TRBJ1-5; D is unresolved. Trimming removed 4 bases from V and 3 bases from J, with 14 bases in between. The CDR3 length is 15 residues. In germline, CDR1 is SGDLS, CDR2 YYNGEE. The CDR3 DNA is TGTGCCAGCAGCCTCGGGGTAACCCCCAATCAGCCCCAGCATTTT. Translation: CASSLGVTPNQPQHF.

This chain joins TRBV6-6 and TRBJ1-2, with 8 bases lining up with TRBD1. In germline, CDR1 is MNHNY, CDR2 SVGAGI (reference sequence). The CDR3 loop spans 15 amino acids. V was pared by 5 bases and J by 5 bases, with 10 bases of the junction left unmatched. In nucleotides, the CDR3 is TGTGCCAGCAGTCCCCAGGGGGCGGGTGGGTATGGCTACACCTTC. Its protein product is CASSPQGAGGYGYTF.